The entry below describes one TCR beta chain. Clones were read by immunoSEQ multiplex PCR, and TCRdb kept only the in-frame ones, dropping some. The sample records under 150,000 clones, 87% being singletons. These data belong to a study of control samples from healthy donors and cancer patients. From germline, CDR1 is LNHDA and CDR2 SQIVND (reference sequence). Trimming took 7 bases from V and 6 from J; bases not matched to a gene: 7. CDR3 length: 14 amino acids. The TCR was taken from a man in his forties in good health. The V and J genes are TRBV19 and TRBJ2-7, with 12 bases identical to TRBD1. The specimen was blood. The CDR3 reads CASTPGQGAGEQYF. The DNA for the CDR3 is TGTGCCAGTACCCCGGGACAGGGGGCTGGCGAGCAGTACTTC.